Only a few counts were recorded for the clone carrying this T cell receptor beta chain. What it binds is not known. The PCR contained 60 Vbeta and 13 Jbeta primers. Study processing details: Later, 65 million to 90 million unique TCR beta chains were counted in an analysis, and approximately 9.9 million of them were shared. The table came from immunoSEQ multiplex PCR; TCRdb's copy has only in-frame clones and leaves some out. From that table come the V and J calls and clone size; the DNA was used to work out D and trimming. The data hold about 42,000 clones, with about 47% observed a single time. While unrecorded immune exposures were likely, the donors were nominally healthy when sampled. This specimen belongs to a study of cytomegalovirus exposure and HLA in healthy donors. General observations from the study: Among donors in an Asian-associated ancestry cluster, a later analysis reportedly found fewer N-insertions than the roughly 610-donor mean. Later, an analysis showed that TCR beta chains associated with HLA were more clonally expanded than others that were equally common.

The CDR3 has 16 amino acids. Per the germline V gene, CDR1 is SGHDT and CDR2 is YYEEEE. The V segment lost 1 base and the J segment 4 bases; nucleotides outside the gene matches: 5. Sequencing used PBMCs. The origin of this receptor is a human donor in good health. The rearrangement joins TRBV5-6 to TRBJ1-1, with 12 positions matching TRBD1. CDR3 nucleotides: TGTGCCAGCAGCTTGTTCGGGACAGGGGGCCGCACTGAAGCTTTCTTT. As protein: CASSLFGTGGRTEAFF.